The subject of this entry is one T cell receptor (beta chain). This sample is part of a study of blood T cell repertoires in COVID-19. Study background: Samples of COVID-19 (acute and convalescent) were obtained from the United States, Italy and Spain. PBMCs, B-cell-depleted T cells, or T cells provided the cDNA or gDNA that made up the material.

In the original analysis: Amplification from reference gene primers served as the basis for estimated nucleated cell counts. Here immunoSEQ multiplex PCR was the method, and the copy in TCRdb shows in-frame clones only, minus some. That table supplies the V and J calls and clone size; D and trimming were determined from the DNA. The sample lists more than 140,000 clones, roughly 88% occurring once. Sequencing input: peripheral blood. The clonotype comes from a woman aged 45-60 years in a cohort sampled during active or convalescent COVID-19.

The CDR3 region is CASSPSVTDGDYGYTF. The CDR3 DNA is TGTGCCAGCAGTCCGAGTGTCACAGACGGGGACTATGGCTACACCTTC. J is TRBJ1-2 and V is TRBV27; D gene ambiguous. Germline-derived CDR1 and CDR2 are MNHEY and SMNVEV (reference sequence). V lost 5 bases, J lost 3 bases, and 19 bases lay in between. The CDR3 is 16 residues long.